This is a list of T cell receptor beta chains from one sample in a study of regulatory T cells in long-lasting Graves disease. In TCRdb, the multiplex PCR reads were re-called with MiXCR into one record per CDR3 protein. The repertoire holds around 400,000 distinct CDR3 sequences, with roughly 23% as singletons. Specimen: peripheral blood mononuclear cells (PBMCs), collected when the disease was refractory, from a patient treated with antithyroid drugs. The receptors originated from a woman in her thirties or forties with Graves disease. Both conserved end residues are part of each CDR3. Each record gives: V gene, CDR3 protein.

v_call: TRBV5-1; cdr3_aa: CASSLVDRKYF
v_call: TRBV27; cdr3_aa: CASSLWRGSSYEQYF
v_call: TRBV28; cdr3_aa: CASSLETGGVGSNQPQHF
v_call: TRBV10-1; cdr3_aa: CASSEPAPRWGGRAFGNTGELFF
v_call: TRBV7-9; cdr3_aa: CASSLDRGIQETQYF
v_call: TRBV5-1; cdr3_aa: CASSFISGRGETQYF
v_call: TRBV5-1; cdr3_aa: CASSSGTGPDSPLHF
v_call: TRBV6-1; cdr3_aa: CASRQADQETQYF
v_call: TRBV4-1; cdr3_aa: CASSPLAGGMYEQFF
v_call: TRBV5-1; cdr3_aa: CASSWPGTSGPSYEQYF
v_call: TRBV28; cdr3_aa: CASSSRFEAFF
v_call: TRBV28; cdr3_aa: CASSRRDRVSYGQYF
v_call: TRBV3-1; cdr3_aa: CASSHLIGQETQYF
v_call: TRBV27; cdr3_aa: CASRRGTSGTNEQYF
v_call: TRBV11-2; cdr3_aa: CASSLPVGGGGSGNTIYF
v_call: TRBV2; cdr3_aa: CASQAPWEETQYF
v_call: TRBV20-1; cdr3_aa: CSAISGSGYEQYF
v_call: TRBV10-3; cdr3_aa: CAIRRNRDSEDEQYF
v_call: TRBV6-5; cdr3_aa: CASSYLGSTYEQYF
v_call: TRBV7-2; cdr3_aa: CASSWLDLGVYNEQFF
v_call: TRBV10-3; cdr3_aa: CAISNLGGAYEQYF
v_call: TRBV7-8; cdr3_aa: CASSLGARTYEQYF
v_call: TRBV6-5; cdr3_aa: CASSYWGEPQHF
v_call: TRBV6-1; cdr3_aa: CASRPGQGKRMNTEAFF
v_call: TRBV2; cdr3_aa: CAVSGLFYEQYF
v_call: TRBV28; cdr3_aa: CASSFGDSSTYEQYF
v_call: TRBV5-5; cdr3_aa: CASSLYPAETQYF
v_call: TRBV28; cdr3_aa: CASSTPWGVWAYEQYF
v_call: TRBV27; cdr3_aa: CASSFSSSQETQYF
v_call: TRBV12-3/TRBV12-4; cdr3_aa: CASAMGTYEQYF
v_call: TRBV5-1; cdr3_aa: CASSLESSPGNTIYF
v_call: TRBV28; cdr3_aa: CASSLFSRGLQPQHF
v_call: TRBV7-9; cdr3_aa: CASSAPVGVTEAFF
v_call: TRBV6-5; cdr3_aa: CASSYKAPTLHF
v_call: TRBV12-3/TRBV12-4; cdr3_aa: CASSLGTGMPYNEQFF
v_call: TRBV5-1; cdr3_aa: CAGSLEGEPLHF
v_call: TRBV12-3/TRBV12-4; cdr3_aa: CASSLTWYYGYTF
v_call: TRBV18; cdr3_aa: CASSPPAGARIEQFF
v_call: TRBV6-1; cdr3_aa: CASSEATGLTEKLFF
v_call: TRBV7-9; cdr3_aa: CASSHTGPNQPQHF
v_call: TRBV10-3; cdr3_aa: CAISGRGEQYF
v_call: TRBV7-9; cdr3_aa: CASSPRVYEQYF
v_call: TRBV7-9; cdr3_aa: CASSLRGAGLEAFF
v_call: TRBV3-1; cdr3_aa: CASSQVSGLKQETQYF